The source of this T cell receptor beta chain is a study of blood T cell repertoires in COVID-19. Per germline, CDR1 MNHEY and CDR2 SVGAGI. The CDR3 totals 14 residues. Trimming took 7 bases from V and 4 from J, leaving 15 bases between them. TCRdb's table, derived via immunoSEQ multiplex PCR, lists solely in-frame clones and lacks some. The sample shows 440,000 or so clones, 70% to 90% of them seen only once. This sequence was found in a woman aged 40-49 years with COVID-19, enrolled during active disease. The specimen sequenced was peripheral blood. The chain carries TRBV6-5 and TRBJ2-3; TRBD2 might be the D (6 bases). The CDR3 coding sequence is TGTGCCAGCACCGGGGCGGGGTTTGCAGATACGCAGTATTTT. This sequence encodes CASTGAGFADTQYF.